A selection of T cell receptor beta chains follows, all from one sample in a study of blood T cell repertoires in COVID-19. Assay: immunoSEQ multiplex PCR; the TCRdb copy retains only in-frame clones and omits some. The sample holds roughly 250,000 clones, around four fifths seen once. The sample taken for sequencing was peripheral blood. These receptors were collected from a woman aged 35 to 49 with active or convalescent COVID-19. The CDR3 runs from the conserved cysteine through the conserved F or W. Each record gives: D gene, J gene, clone size, V gene, CDR3 DNA, CDR3 protein. A D gene is named only where the DNA matches it firmly. Clone size is not always given. Where it is, it says once, few, many or a class for expanded clones.

d_gene: -; j_gene: TRBJ1-1; abundance: -; v_gene: TRBV9; CDR3nt: TGTGCCAGCAGCGGCGGACAGCCTTTGAACACTGAAGCTTTCTTT; CDR3aa: CASSGGQPLNTEAFF
d_gene: -; j_gene: TRBJ1-1; abundance: -; v_gene: TRBV7-9; CDR3nt: TGTGCCAGCAGCTTAGCGCGCGTTAAGGCTTTCTTT; CDR3aa: CASSLARVKAFF
d_gene: TRBD2; j_gene: TRBJ2-5; abundance: -; v_gene: TRBV5-1; CDR3nt: TGCGCCAGCAGCGGACCGGGACTATTCCAAGAGACCCAGTACTTC; CDR3aa: CASSGPGLFQETQYF
d_gene: TRBD1; j_gene: TRBJ1-1; abundance: -; v_gene: TRBV10-3; CDR3nt: TGTGCCATCAGTCCCGGACAGGGAAGTGAAGCTTTCTTT; CDR3aa: CAISPGQGSEAFF
d_gene: -; j_gene: TRBJ2-1; abundance: few; v_gene: TRBV27; CDR3nt: TGTGCCAGCAGTTTAACCCCCAGAGGGCTCGGGTGGGGCTACAATGAGCAGTTCTTC; CDR3aa: CASSLTPRGLGWGYNEQFF
d_gene: TRBD2; j_gene: TRBJ2-1; abundance: few; v_gene: TRBV10-2; CDR3nt: TGCGCCAGCATGTCGACTAGCGGTGACAATGAGCAGTTCTTC; CDR3aa: CASMSTSGDNEQFF
d_gene: TRBD1; j_gene: TRBJ1-4; abundance: -; v_gene: TRBV13; CDR3nt: TGTGCCAGCAGCTGGGGACAGGGGGATGAAAAACTGTTTTTT; CDR3aa: CASSWGQGDEKLFF
d_gene: -; j_gene: TRBJ2-2; abundance: -; v_gene: TRBV6-4; CDR3nt: TGTGCCAGCAGTTATAGCGGGAACACCGGGGAGCTGTTTTTT; CDR3aa: CASSYSGNTGELFF
d_gene: TRBD1; j_gene: TRBJ2-3; abundance: -; v_gene: TRBV4-2; CDR3nt: TGTGCCAGCAGCCAAAGTTGGGACAGTCGCACAGATACGCAGTATTTT; CDR3aa: CASSQSWDSRTDTQYF
d_gene: TRBD1; j_gene: TRBJ2-3; abundance: -; v_gene: TRBV29-1; CDR3nt: TGCAGCGTTGAAGAGGGACAGGGCTTGCCAGATACGCAGTATTTT; CDR3aa: CSVEEGQGLPDTQYF
d_gene: -; j_gene: TRBJ1-6; abundance: many; v_gene: TRBV5-1; CDR3nt: TGCGCCAGCAGCTTGGATTACAGGGTCAGCTCACCCCTCCACTTT; CDR3aa: CASSLDYRVSSPLHF
d_gene: -; j_gene: TRBJ1-5; abundance: -; v_gene: TRBV19; CDR3nt: TGTGCCAGTGGGGGGTATCAAGACAATCAGCCCCAGCATTTT; CDR3aa: CASGGYQDNQPQHF
d_gene: -; j_gene: TRBJ1-1; abundance: -; v_gene: TRBV10-1; CDR3nt: TGCGCCAGCAGCAGGGGCCTGAACACTGAAGCTTTCTTT; CDR3aa: CASSRGLNTEAFF
d_gene: TRBD2; j_gene: TRBJ2-1; abundance: once; v_gene: TRBV27; CDR3nt: TGTGCCAGCAGTTTGGAGCGGGGGGGCTTTGAGCAGTTCTTC; CDR3aa: CASSLERGGFEQFF
d_gene: -; j_gene: TRBJ1-1; abundance: once; v_gene: TRBV6-2/TRBV6-3; CDR3nt: TGTGCCAGCAGTTACCCTACAGGGAGCGGGGCAAACACTGAAGCTTTCTTT; CDR3aa: CASSYPTGSGANTEAFF
d_gene: -; j_gene: TRBJ2-6; abundance: -; v_gene: TRBV6-5; CDR3nt: TGTGCCAGCAGTTACTCTATCTCTGGGGCCAACGTCCTGACTTTC; CDR3aa: CASSYSISGANVLTF
d_gene: TRBD1; j_gene: TRBJ2-1; abundance: -; v_gene: TRBV2; CDR3nt: TGTGCCAGCATGCAAGGGACAGGGGTTGAGCAGTTCTTC; CDR3aa: CASMQGTGVEQFF
d_gene: -; j_gene: TRBJ1-5; abundance: -; v_gene: TRBV2; CDR3nt: TGTGCCAGCAGTTATCAGGGCCAGAGCAATCAGCCCCAGCATTTT; CDR3aa: CASSYQGQSNQPQHF
d_gene: TRBD2; j_gene: TRBJ2-7; abundance: -; v_gene: TRBV7-2; CDR3nt: TGTGCCAGCAGCCTCACTAGCGGGGGCTACGAGCAGTACTTC; CDR3aa: CASSLTSGGYEQYF
d_gene: TRBD1; j_gene: TRBJ2-1; abundance: -; v_gene: TRBV11-2; CDR3nt: TGTGCCAGCAGCTTGACAGGGTGGAGTAGCAATGAGCAGTTCTTC; CDR3aa: CASSLTGWSSNEQFF
d_gene: -; j_gene: TRBJ2-6; abundance: -; v_gene: TRBV7-2; CDR3nt: TGTGCCAGCAGCATCAAAGGGGCCAACGTCCTGACTTTC; CDR3aa: CASSIKGANVLTF
d_gene: -; j_gene: TRBJ2-1; abundance: -; v_gene: TRBV12-3/TRBV12-4; CDR3nt: TGTGCCAGCAGTTATACAGGGAGTGAGCAGTTCTTC; CDR3aa: CASSYTGSEQFF
d_gene: TRBD1; j_gene: TRBJ1-2; abundance: -; v_gene: TRBV12-5; CDR3nt: TGTGCTAGTGGTCTCCTGGGACAGGGGGTCTATGGCTACACCTTC; CDR3aa: CASGLLGQGVYGYTF
d_gene: -; j_gene: TRBJ2-3; abundance: -; v_gene: TRBV4-2; CDR3nt: TGTGCCAGCAGCCAAGTTGTGGACAGATCCACAGATACGCAGTATTTT; CDR3aa: CASSQVVDRSTDTQYF
d_gene: TRBD1; j_gene: TRBJ1-2; abundance: few; v_gene: TRBV7-2; CDR3nt: TGTGCCAGCAGCCACCCCTCGGGGACAGGCGATTATGGCTACACCTTC; CDR3aa: CASSHPSGTGDYGYTF
d_gene: -; j_gene: TRBJ2-1; abundance: -; v_gene: TRBV28; CDR3nt: TGTGCCAGCAGTCCTCTTTCGGACAGCCGATTGGGCAATGAGCAGTTCTTC; CDR3aa: CASSPLSDSRLGNEQFF
d_gene: TRBD1; j_gene: TRBJ1-1; abundance: -; v_gene: TRBV28; CDR3nt: TGTGCCAGCAGTCCCGGGGACAGATACACTGAAGCTTTCTTT; CDR3aa: CASSPGDRYTEAFF
d_gene: TRBD2; j_gene: TRBJ2-3; abundance: -; v_gene: TRBV6-5; CDR3nt: TGTGCCAGCACAACCGGGGGGACTACAGATACGCAGTATTTT; CDR3aa: CASTTGGTTDTQYF
d_gene: -; j_gene: TRBJ1-4; abundance: few; v_gene: TRBV30; CDR3nt: TGTGCCTGGAGTGGGGCTACAGGGTTTGCTAATGAAAAACTGTTTTTT; CDR3aa: CAWSGATGFANEKLFF
d_gene: -; j_gene: TRBJ1-2; abundance: -; v_gene: TRBV3-1/TRBV3-2; CDR3nt: TGTGCCAGCAGCCAAGACCAGGCCTTAAACTATGGCTACACCTTC; CDR3aa: CASSQDQALNYGYTF
d_gene: -; j_gene: TRBJ1-5; abundance: -; v_gene: TRBV10-1; CDR3nt: TGCGCCAGCAGTGAGTTAGGGGGAAACAGTAATCAGCCCCAGCATTTT; CDR3aa: CASSELGGNSNQPQHF
d_gene: TRBD1; j_gene: TRBJ2-2; abundance: -; v_gene: TRBV9; CDR3nt: TGTGCCAGCAGCGTAGAAGGGGGCCCCGGGGAGCTGTTTTTT; CDR3aa: CASSVEGGPGELFF
d_gene: TRBD1; j_gene: TRBJ1-1; abundance: -; v_gene: TRBV11-2; CDR3nt: TGTGCCAGCAGCCTAGGGACAGGGCTTGAAGCTTTCTTT; CDR3aa: CASSLGTGLEAFF
d_gene: TRBD2; j_gene: TRBJ2-2; abundance: few; v_gene: TRBV9; CDR3nt: TGTGCCAGCAGCTCAACCGGGACCCTAAGCGGGGACACCGGGGAGCTGTTTTTT; CDR3aa: CASSSTGTLSGDTGELFF